This is a list of T cell receptor beta chains from one sample in a study of T cells in Graves' hyperthyroidism and ophthalmopathy. TCRdb re-derived calls from the multiplex PCR reads in MiXCR, one entry per CDR3 protein. The sample yields 350,000 to 400,000 distinct CDR3 sequences, 14% to 15% seen once. The sequencing input was blood. The source of these receptors is a woman aged 30 to 39 with Graves' hyperthyroidism. The CDR3 runs from the conserved cysteine through the conserved F or W. Fields, in order: clone size, D gene, J gene, V gene, CDR3 protein, CDR3 DNA. The D gene is left open where the match is weak. Size tells how often a clone was seen (once, few, many) or the class of an expanded clone, and some rows leave it out.

size: many
D: TRBD2
J: TRBJ2-1
V: TRBV5-1
CDR3: CASSTSGGEYNEQFF
DNA: TGCGCCAGCAGCACCTCGGGAGGCGAATACAATGAGCAGTTCTTC

size: many
D: TRBD2
J: TRBJ2-7
V: TRBV29-1
CDR3: CSVEVPKGTSGSRIDEQYF
DNA: TGCAGCGTTGAAGTCCCTAAGGGGACTAGCGGGAGTCGAATCGACGAGCAGTACTTC

size: few
D: .
J: TRBJ2-1
V: TRBV20-1
CDR3: CSAGNKYNEQFF
DNA: TGCAGTGCTGGAAACAAGTACAATGAGCAGTTCTTC

size: many
D: .
J: TRBJ2-7
V: TRBV6-1
CDR3: CASIPLLTGTYEQYF
DNA: TGTGCCAGCATCCCCCTTCTTACGGGAACCTACGAGCAGTACTTC

size: few
D: TRBD1
J: TRBJ2-3
V: TRBV19
CDR3: CASSKGGQATDTQYF
DNA: TGTGCCAGTAGTAAAGGCGGACAGGCCACAGATACGCAGTATTTT

size: many
D: TRBD2
J: TRBJ2-7
V: TRBV28
CDR3: CASSFRTSGRGTYEQYF
DNA: TGTGCCAGCAGTTTCAGGACTAGCGGGAGAGGAACCTACGAGCAGTACTTC

size: many
D: TRBD1
J: TRBJ1-6
V: TRBV27
CDR3: CASSYLGGQGTTNSPLHF
DNA: TGTGCCAGCAGTTACCTGGGCGGACAGGGGACCACCAATTCACCCCTCCACTTT

size: many
D: .
J: TRBJ2-7
V: TRBV2
CDR3: CASSYREGYEQYF
DNA: TGTGCCAGCAGCTACAGAGAAGGCTACGAGCAGTACTTC

size: many
D: TRBD1
J: TRBJ1-5
V: TRBV11-2
CDR3: CASSLEPGQGNQPQHF
DNA: TGTGCCAGCAGCTTAGAGCCGGGACAGGGGAACCAGCCCCAGCATTTT

size: few
D: TRBD2
J: TRBJ2-2
V: TRBV6-4
CDR3: CASSPKGLADSGELFF
DNA: TGTGCCAGCAGCCCAAAGGGACTAGCGGACTCCGGGGAGCTGTTTTTT

size: many
D: TRBD1
J: TRBJ1-2
V: TRBV29-1
CDR3: CSVAPGQGDRYTF
DNA: TGCAGCGTCGCGCCGGGACAGGGGGATCGCTACACCTTC

size: many
D: .
J: TRBJ2-2
V: TRBV5-1
CDR3: CASSLVMATGELFF
DNA: TGCGCCAGCAGCTTGGTGATGGCCACCGGGGAGCTGTTTTTT

size: .
D: TRBD1
J: TRBJ2-7
V: TRBV3-1
CDR3: CASSQRGPVRLSGEQYF
DNA: TGTGCCAGCAGCCAAAGGGGGCCGGTCCGGCTCTCGGGTGAGCAGTACTTC

size: few
D: .
J: TRBJ1-1
V: TRBV19
CDR3: CASSIYPGSNTEAFF
DNA: TGTGCCAGTAGTATTTACCCCGGGTCGAACACTGAAGCTTTCTTT

size: .
D: .
J: TRBJ2-1
V: TRBV4-1
CDR3: CASSLIPRSYNEQFF
DNA: TGCGCCAGCAGCCTAATCCCTAGATCCTACAATGAGCAGTTCTTC

size: .
D: .
J: TRBJ2-1
V: TRBV6-2/TRBV6-3
CDR3: CASSYPGGTGKFF
DNA: TGTGCCAGCAGTTACCCGGGGGGGACAGGAAAGTTCTTC

size: .
D: TRBD2
J: TRBJ2-1
V: TRBV6-1
CDR3: CASSATSVTYNEQFF
DNA: TGTGCCAGCAGTGCTACTAGCGTTACCTACAATGAGCAGTTCTTC

size: .
D: .
J: TRBJ2-6
V: TRBV14
CDR3: CASSQRASGANVLTF
DNA: TGTGCCAGCAGCCAGAGAGCCTCTGGGGCCAACGTCCTGACTTTC

size: many
D: .
J: TRBJ2-2
V: TRBV7-2
CDR3: CASSLVLAGELFF
DNA: TGTGCCAGCAGCTTAGTCCTAGCCGGGGAGCTGTTTTTT

size: many
D: .
J: TRBJ2-7
V: TRBV20-1
CDR3: CSARGYEQYF
DNA: TGCAGTGCTAGAGGCTACGAGCAGTACTTC

size: .
D: .
J: TRBJ2-1
V: TRBV29-1
CDR3: CSVAVDIYNEQFF
DNA: TGCAGCGTTGCCGTCGATATTTACAATGAGCAGTTCTTC

size: few
D: TRBD1
J: TRBJ2-7
V: TRBV19
CDR3: CASSPRQGYVDEQYF
DNA: TGTGCCAGTAGTCCAAGACAGGGGTATGTCGACGAGCAGTACTTC

size: .
D: .
J: TRBJ1-1
V: TRBV6-6
CDR3: CASSYLSSTEAFF
DNA: TGTGCCAGCAGTTACCTCTCTTCCACTGAAGCTTTCTTT

size: many
D: TRBD2
J: TRBJ2-3
V: TRBV6-1
CDR3: CASSAFSGRGTDTQYF
DNA: TGTGCCAGCAGCGCATTTAGCGGGAGAGGCACAGATACGCAGTATTTT

size: .
D: .
J: TRBJ2-7
V: TRBV7-9
CDR3: CASSLGTARSGEQYF
DNA: TGTGCCAGCAGCTTAGGTACAGCCAGGAGTGGGGAGCAGTACTTC

size: many
D: TRBD1
J: TRBJ2-7
V: TRBV7-9
CDR3: CASSLWGQGSSYEQYF
DNA: TGTGCCAGCAGCTTATGGGGACAGGGGTCGTCCTACGAGCAGTACTTC

size: .
D: .
J: TRBJ1-1
V: TRBV6-1
CDR3: CASSMDGIMNTEAFF
DNA: TGTGCCAGCAGCATGGACGGCATAATGAACACTGAAGCTTTCTTT

size: many
D: .
J: TRBJ2-7
V: TRBV5-1
CDR3: CASSFSGNEQYF
DNA: TGCGCCAGCAGCTTCTCGGGTAACGAGCAGTACTTC

size: .
D: .
J: TRBJ2-5
V: TRBV12-5
CDR3: CASGLGRGQETQYF
DNA: TGTGCTAGTGGTTTGGGCCGGGGTCAAGAGACCCAGTACTTC

size: many
D: TRBD2
J: TRBJ2-5
V: TRBV10-3
CDR3: CATVPGTSRLGTQYF
DNA: TGTGCCACCGTTCCCGGGACTAGCAGATTGGGGACCCAGTACTTC

size: .
D: .
J: TRBJ2-1
V: TRBV19
CDR3: CATSLSSYNEQFF
DNA: TGTGCGACCTCTCTCAGCTCCTACAATGAGCAGTTCTTC

size: few
D: TRBD1
J: TRBJ2-4
V: TRBV20-1
CDR3: CSARDQGQGKNIQYF
DNA: TGCAGTGCTAGAGATCAGGGACAGGGAAAAAACATTCAGTACTTC

size: few
D: TRBD2
J: TRBJ2-3
V: TRBV29-1
CDR3: CSVEEGTSGADTQYF
DNA: TGCAGCGTTGAAGAAGGGACTAGCGGAGCAGATACGCAGTATTTT

size: few
D: .
J: TRBJ2-1
V: TRBV7-2
CDR3: CASSFQASSYSEQFF
DNA: TGTGCCAGCAGCTTTCAGGCCAGCTCCTACAGTGAGCAGTTCTTC

size: many
D: .
J: TRBJ2-3
V: TRBV27
CDR3: CASREGWSTDTQYF
DNA: TGTGCCAGCAGAGAGGGCTGGAGCACAGATACGCAGTATTTT

size: few
D: .
J: TRBJ2-7
V: TRBV19
CDR3: CASSRVLTSYEQYF
DNA: TGTGCCAGTAGCCGGGTCCTCACCTCCTACGAGCAGTACTTC

size: .
D: .
J: TRBJ1-5
V: TRBV27
CDR3: CASSPGGADNQPQHF
DNA: TGTGCCAGCAGCCCCGGAGGGGCGGACAATCAGCCCCAGCATTTT

size: .
D: TRBD1
J: TRBJ1-5
V: TRBV6-1
CDR3: CASRLDRNQPQHF
DNA: TGTGCCAGCAGGTTGGACAGGAATCAGCCCCAGCATTTT

size: few
D: .
J: TRBJ1-2
V: TRBV20-1
CDR3: CSARDLGREANYGYTF
DNA: TGCAGTGCTAGAGATCTGGGCAGGGAAGCTAACTATGGCTACACCTTC

size: .
D: .
J: TRBJ2-7
V: TRBV27
CDR3: CTSSSMGYEQYF
DNA: TGTACCAGCAGTTCAATGGGTTACGAGCAGTACTTC

size: many
D: TRBD2
J: TRBJ2-1
V: TRBV7-9
CDR3: CASSPRLAGGVNEQFF
DNA: TGTGCCAGCAGCCCCAGACTAGCGGGAGGGGTAAATGAGCAGTTCTTC

size: many
D: TRBD2
J: TRBJ2-7
V: TRBV20-1
CDR3: CSAPGTSGRAGTYEQYF
DNA: TGCAGTGCCCCCGGGACTAGCGGGAGGGCCGGGACCTACGAGCAGTACTTC

size: few
D: TRBD1
J: TRBJ1-2
V: TRBV12-3/TRBV12-4
CDR3: CASSTDRANGYTF
DNA: TGTGCCAGCAGTACGGACAGGGCTAATGGCTACACCTTC

size: .
D: .
J: TRBJ2-3
V: TRBV19
CDR3: CASSIGGPGVTDTQYF
DNA: TGTGCCAGTAGTATAGGAGGGCCAGGGGTAACAGATACGCAGTATTTT

size: .
D: TRBD2
J: TRBJ2-3
V: TRBV29-1
CDR3: CSVEGGRGADTQYF
DNA: TGCAGCGTTGAAGGCGGGAGGGGAGCCGATACGCAGTATTTT

size: many
D: .
J: TRBJ2-1
V: TRBV28
CDR3: CASRAGTSYNEQFF
DNA: TGTGCCAGCAGGGCCGGGACTTCCTACAATGAGCAGTTCTTC

size: .
D: TRBD1
J: TRBJ2-7
V: TRBV6-2/TRBV6-3
CDR3: CASSTLDRGFHEQYF
DNA: TGTGCCAGCAGCACCCTTGACAGGGGTTTCCACGAGCAGTACTTC

size: many
D: .
J: TRBJ2-1
V: TRBV3-1
CDR3: CASSQETEVAANEQFF
DNA: TGTGCCAGCAGCCAAGAAACGGAGGTCGCCGCGAATGAGCAGTTCTTC

size: .
D: TRBD2
J: TRBJ2-1
V: TRBV5-1
CDR3: CASSLAGRVAGFGYNEQFF
DNA: TGCGCCAGCAGCTTGGCTGGCAGGGTAGCGGGCTTCGGATACAATGAGCAGTTCTTC

size: many
D: .
J: TRBJ2-1
V: TRBV2
CDR3: CASSGGDSRPYNEQFF
DNA: TGTGCCAGCAGTGGGGGAGACTCGCGCCCTTACAATGAGCAGTTCTTC

size: many
D: .
J: TRBJ2-7
V: TRBV20-1
CDR3: CSAKGGGDRVYEQYF
DNA: TGCAGTGCTAAGGGGGGCGGAGATAGGGTCTACGAGCAGTACTTC

size: many
D: .
J: TRBJ2-1
V: TRBV7-2
CDR3: CASTAQGIPNEQFF
DNA: TGTGCCAGCACCGCACAGGGAATACCCAATGAGCAGTTCTTC

size: many
D: .
J: TRBJ2-1
V: TRBV6-6
CDR3: CASSYSKGGSYNEQFF
DNA: TGTGCCAGCAGTTACTCGAAGGGCGGCTCCTACAATGAGCAGTTCTTC

size: many
D: .
J: TRBJ2-1
V: TRBV11-3
CDR3: CASSSTSHSLDNEQFF
DNA: TGTGCCAGCAGCTCGACCTCCCATAGCCTCGACAATGAGCAGTTCTTC